These 14 T cell receptor beta chains were all obtained from the same sample, sequenced in a study of T cell responses to AZD1222 COVID-19 vaccine. Clones were sequenced by immunoSEQ multiplex PCR, and TCRdb holds only the in-frame ones, with some missing. The table lists approximately 60,000 clones, 86% of them singletons. The sequenced sample was peripheral blood, obtained 28 days after the second AZD1222 dose. These receptors all come from an adult who received the AZD1222 COVID-19 vaccine.

The rearrangement uses TRBV10-3 and TRBJ1-5; the D is unclear. From germline, CDR1 is ENHRY and CDR2 SYGVKD. This CDR3 is 14 amino acids long. V was trimmed by 0 bases and J by 5 bases, leaving 8 bases between them. The CDR3 DNA sequence: TGTGCCATCAGTGAGTCGCTAGGAGATCAGCCCCAGCATTTT. Its translation: CAISESLGDQPQHF.

V gene TRBV2 combines with J gene TRBJ1-5; D remains ambiguous. The length of the CDR3 is 13 residues. V lost 6 bases and J lost 9, with 15 bases in between. CDR1 is SNHLY, CDR2 FYNNEI, per germline. The CDR3 nucleotides are TGTGCCAGCAGGACGGGCCTCCTGGGGCCCCAGCATTTT. This codes for CASRTGLLGPQHF.

The chain combines TRBV5-1 with TRBJ2-7; 8 nucleotides line up with TRBD2. There are 15 residues in the CDR3. Germline V gives CDR1 SGHRS, CDR2 YFSETQ. With 2 bases clipped from V and 7 bases from J, the junction kept 11 bases outside the gene matches. CDR3 nucleotides: TGCGCCAGCAGCTTCTCGGGAGGGGAGGCTCGTGAGCAGTACTTC. Translation: CASSFSGGEAREQYF.

CDR3 coding DNA: TGTGCCAGCAGCTCGGGCGGTAGAACCTACGAGCAGTACTTC. It encodes CASSSGGRTYEQYF. The chain has TRBV7-2 and TRBJ2-7, with no clear D. The CDR3 contains 14 residues. The germline gives CDR1 SGHTA, CDR2 FQGNSA. The V and J ends lost 4 bases and 2 bases respectively, with 12 bases between them.

The CDR3 region has the DNA TGTGCCAGCAGCCTCGTTAGCTCTGGAAACACCATATATTTT. Residues: CASSLVSSGNTIYF. The rearrangement links TRBV3-1 (or the pseudogene TRBV3-2) to TRBJ1-3; D uncertain. Deletions cut 4 bases from V and 0 bases from J, with 7 bases between. The length of the CDR3 is 14 residues. Germline V gene sequence: CDR1 LGHDT, CDR2 YNNKEL (reference sequence).

The V and J genes are TRBV30 and TRBJ1-4; D unclear. The V gene lost 2 bases and the J gene lost 8 bases, with 15 bases spanning the gap. The length of the CDR3 is 14 residues. Germline loops: CDR1 GTSNPN, CDR2 SVGIG (reference sequence). DNA for the CDR3: TGTGCCTGGAGTCCTCCCGTTCGGAAAGAAAAACTGTTTTTT. Amino acids: CAWSPPVRKEKLFF.

This clone was detected a few times. The chain combines TRBV4-1 with TRBJ2-1; possible D gene TRBD2, 11 bases. V was shortened by 4 bases and J by 7 bases, with 35 bases between the two germline ends. The CDR3 loop spans 21 amino acids. CDR1 and CDR2 from the germline V gene are MGHRA and YSYEKL. The CDR3 loop reads CASSPRTGGLAGGVPRNEQFF. CDR3 nucleotides: TGCGCCAGCAGCCCGAGGACAGGGGGGCTAGCGGGAGGAGTCCCGAGGAATGAGCAGTTCTTC.

V usage is TRBV11-2 and J usage is TRBJ1-6, with unresolved D. This CDR3 is 13 amino acids long. Germline CDR1 is SGHAT and CDR2 is FQNNGV. Between the trimmed V and J ends, which lost 0 bases and 10 bases, there was a span of 7 bases. The CDR3 coding sequence is TGTGCCAGCAGCTTAGATCCCGACTCACCCCTCCACTTT. Translating it yields CASSLDPDSPLHF. Filled out from reference TRBV11-2 and TRBJ1-6, the complete variable domain reads EAGVAQSPRYKIIEKRQSVAFWCNPISGHATLYWYQQILGQGPKLLIQFQNNGVVDDSQLPKDRFSAERLKGVDSTLKIQPAKLEDSAVYLCASSLDPDSPLHFGNGTRLTVT.

V gene TRBV19 combines with J gene TRBJ2-2; possibly TRBD2 for D (6 bases). The CDR3 length is 15 residues. CDR1 LNHDA and CDR2 SQIVND come from the germline V gene (reference sequence). V was shortened by 7 bases and J by 0 bases, with 12 bases between the two germline ends. As DNA, the CDR3 is TGTGCCAGTACCTATAGCGGAGCGAACACCGGGGAGCTGTTTTTT. Protein product: CASTYSGANTGELFF.

The chain recombines TRBV30 with TRBJ1-2, with 9 positions matching TRBD1. There are 14 residues in the CDR3. V dropped 4 bases and J dropped 4; count of bases not matched to a gene: 7. Germline V gene data show CDR1 as GTSNPN and CDR2 as SVGIG (reference sequence). The CDR3 bases are TGTGCCTGGACCCGGACAGGGGCAACCTATGGCTACACCTTC. Its translation: CAWTRTGATYGYTF.

V usage is TRBV9 and J usage is TRBJ1-1, with 9 positions matching TRBD1. Unmatched junction bases numbered 17, after V lost 0 bases and J lost 8 bases. The CDR3 is 18 residues long. CDR1 is SGDLS and CDR2 is YYNGEE in the germline V gene. Here the CDR3 reads CASSVGGGGQGIQGEAFF. In DNA form, the CDR3 reads TGTGCCAGCAGCGTAGGGGGAGGAGGACAGGGGATTCAAGGGGAAGCTTTCTTT.

The J gene is TRBJ1-1, the V gene TRBV18, with D unresolved. Trimming shortened V by 0 bases and J by 1 base, and 6 bases separated the two germline ends. The germline V gene has CDR1 KGHSH and CDR2 LQKENI. This CDR3 region has 14 residues. The CDR3 DNA reads TGTGCCAGCTCACCACCGGGAAGGAACACTGAAGCTTTCTTT. It codes for CASSPPGRNTEAFF.

This chain connects TRBV27 to TRBJ1-5, with D possibly TRBD1 on 6 matching bases. The CDR3 length is 16 residues. The germline V gene has CDR1 MNHEY and CDR2 SMNVEV (reference sequence). V was clipped by 1 base and J by 5 bases, with 15 bases between them. The CDR3 here is CASSLLSLGGDQPQHF. The CDR3 DNA sequence: TGTGCCAGCAGTTTATTATCATTGGGGGGCGATCAGCCCCAGCATTTT.

The chain combines TRBV12-2 with TRBJ2-7; TRBD1, as called in the table, went unchecked against the DNA. TRBV12-2 is shown as a pseudogene. The length of the CDR3 is 15 residues. The CDR3 spells CASHFQYRGPYEQYF. The CDR3 nucleotides are TGTGCAAGTCACTTTCAGTACAGGGGCCCCTACGAGCAGTACTTC.